This T cell receptor (beta chain) came from a study of control samples from healthy donors and cancer patients. This clone was seen a single time. The same CDR3 is also encoded by other DNA sequences in this sample. Sequencing used immunoSEQ multiplex PCR; TCRdb keeps in-frame clones, though not all of them. Of about 120,000 clones in the sample, about 93% are singletons; the top ten hold roughly 2.7%. The CDR3 is made up of 14 amino acids. With V trimmed by 6 bases and J by 5 bases, 6 bases remained unmatched. Germline CDR1 and CDR2: MNHEY and SVGAGI. The sample taken for sequencing was blood. The chain joins TRBV6-5 to TRBJ1-1, with 10 positions matching TRBD1. This receptor was taken from a man in his thirties or forties in good health. For the CDR3, the DNA is TGTGCCAGCAGCAAAACGGACAGGGGGACTGAAGCTTTCTTT. Translated, it gives CASSKTDRGTEAFF.